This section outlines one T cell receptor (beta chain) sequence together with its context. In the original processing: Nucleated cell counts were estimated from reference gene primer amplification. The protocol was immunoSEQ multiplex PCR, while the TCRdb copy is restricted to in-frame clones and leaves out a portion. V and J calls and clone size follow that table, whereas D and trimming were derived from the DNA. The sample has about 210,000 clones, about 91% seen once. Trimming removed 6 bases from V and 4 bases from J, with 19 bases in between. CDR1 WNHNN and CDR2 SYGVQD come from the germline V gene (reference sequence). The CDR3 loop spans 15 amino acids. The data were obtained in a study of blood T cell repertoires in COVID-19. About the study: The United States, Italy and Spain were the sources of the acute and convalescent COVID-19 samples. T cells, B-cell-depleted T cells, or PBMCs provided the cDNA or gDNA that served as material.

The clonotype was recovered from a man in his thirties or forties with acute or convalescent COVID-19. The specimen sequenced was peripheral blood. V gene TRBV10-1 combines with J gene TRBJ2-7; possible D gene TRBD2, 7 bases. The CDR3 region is CASSDRTSEGYEQYF. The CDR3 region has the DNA TGCGCCAGCAGCGACAGGACTAGTGAAGGGTACGAGCAGTACTTC.